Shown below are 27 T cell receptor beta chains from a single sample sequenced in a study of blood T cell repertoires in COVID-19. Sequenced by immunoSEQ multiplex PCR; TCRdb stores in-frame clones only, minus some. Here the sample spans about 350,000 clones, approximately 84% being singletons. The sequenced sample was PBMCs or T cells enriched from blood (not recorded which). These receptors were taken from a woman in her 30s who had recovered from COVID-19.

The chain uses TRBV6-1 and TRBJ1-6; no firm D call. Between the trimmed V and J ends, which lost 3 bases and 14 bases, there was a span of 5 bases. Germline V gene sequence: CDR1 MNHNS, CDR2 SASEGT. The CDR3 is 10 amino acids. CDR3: CASSDPSLHF. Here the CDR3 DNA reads TGTGCCAGCAGTGATCCATCCCTCCACTTT.

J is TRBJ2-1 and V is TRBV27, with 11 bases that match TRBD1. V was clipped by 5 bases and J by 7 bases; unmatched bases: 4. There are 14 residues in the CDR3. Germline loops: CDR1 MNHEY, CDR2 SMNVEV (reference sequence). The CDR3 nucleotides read TGTGCCAGCAGTGGGACAGGGGGTTGGAATGAGCAGTTCTTC. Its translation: CASSGTGGWNEQFF.

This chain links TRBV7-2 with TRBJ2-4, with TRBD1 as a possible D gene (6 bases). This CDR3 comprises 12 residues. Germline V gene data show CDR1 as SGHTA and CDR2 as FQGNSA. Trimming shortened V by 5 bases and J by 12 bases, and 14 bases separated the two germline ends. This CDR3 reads CASSLPGTYQYF. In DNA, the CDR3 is TGTGCCAGCAGCCTTCCCGGGACATATCAGTACTTC.

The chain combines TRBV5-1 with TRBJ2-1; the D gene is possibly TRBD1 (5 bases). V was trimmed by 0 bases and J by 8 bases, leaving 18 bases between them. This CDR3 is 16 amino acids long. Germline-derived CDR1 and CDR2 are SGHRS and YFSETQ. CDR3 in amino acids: CASSLESWQGIDEQFF. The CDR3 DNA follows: TGCGCCAGCAGCTTGGAAAGTTGGCAGGGTATCGATGAGCAGTTCTTC.

The CDR3: CASSFGQGLGQPQHF. The DNA for the CDR3 is TGTGCCAGCAGCTTCGGACAGGGGCTGGGACAGCCCCAGCATTTT. V usage is TRBV7-9 and J usage is TRBJ1-5; 9 positions match TRBD1. The V and J ends lost 3 bases and 7 bases, in that order; junction bases with no gene match: 7. In germline, CDR1 is SEHNR, CDR2 FQNEAQ (reference sequence). CDR3 length: 15 residues. Based on the CDR3 plus reference TRBV7-9 and TRBJ1-5, the full variable domain is DTGVSQNPRHKITKRGQNVTFRCDPISEHNRLYWYRQTLGQGPEFLTYFQNEAQLEKSRLLSDRFSAERPKGSFSTLEIQRTEQGDSAMYLCASSFGQGLGQPQHFGDGTRLSIL.

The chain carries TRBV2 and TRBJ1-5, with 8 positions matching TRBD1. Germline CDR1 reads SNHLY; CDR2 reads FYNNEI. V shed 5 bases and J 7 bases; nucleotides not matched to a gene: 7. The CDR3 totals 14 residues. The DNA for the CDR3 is TGTGCCAGCAGTACACAGGGGGATAGGCAGCCCCAGCATTTT. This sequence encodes CASSTQGDRQPQHF.

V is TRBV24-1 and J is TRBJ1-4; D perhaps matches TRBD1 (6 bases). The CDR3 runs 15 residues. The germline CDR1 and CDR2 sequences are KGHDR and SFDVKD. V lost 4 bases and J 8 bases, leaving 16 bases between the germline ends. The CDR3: CATSDLPGVAEKLFF. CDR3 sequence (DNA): TGTGCCACCAGTGACCTACCAGGGGTGGCAGAAAAACTGTTTTTT.

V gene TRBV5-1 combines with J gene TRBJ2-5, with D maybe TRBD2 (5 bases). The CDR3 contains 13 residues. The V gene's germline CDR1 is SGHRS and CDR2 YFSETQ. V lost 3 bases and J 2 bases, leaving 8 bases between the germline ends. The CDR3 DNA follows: TGCGCCAGCAGCTGGGAGCAGCAAGAGACCCAGTACTTC. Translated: CASSWEQQETQYF.

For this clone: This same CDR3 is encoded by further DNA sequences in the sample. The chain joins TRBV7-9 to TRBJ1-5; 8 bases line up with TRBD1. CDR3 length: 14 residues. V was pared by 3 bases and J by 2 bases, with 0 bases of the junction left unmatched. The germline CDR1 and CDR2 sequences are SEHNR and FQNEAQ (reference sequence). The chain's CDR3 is CASSLGQGNQPQHF. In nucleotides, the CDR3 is TGTGCCAGCAGCTTGGGACAGGGCAATCAGCCCCAGCATTTT.

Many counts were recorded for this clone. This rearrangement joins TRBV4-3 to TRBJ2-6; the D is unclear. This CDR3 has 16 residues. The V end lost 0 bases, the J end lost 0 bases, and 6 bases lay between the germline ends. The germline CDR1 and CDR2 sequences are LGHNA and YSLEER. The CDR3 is CASSQESSSGANVLTF. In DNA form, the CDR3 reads TGCGCCAGCAGCCAAGAGAGTAGCTCTGGGGCCAACGTCCTGACTTTC.

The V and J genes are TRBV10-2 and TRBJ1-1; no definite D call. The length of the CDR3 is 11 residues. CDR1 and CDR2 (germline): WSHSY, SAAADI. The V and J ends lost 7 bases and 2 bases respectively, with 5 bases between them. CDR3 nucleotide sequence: TGCGCCAGCAACAGTAACACTGAAGCTTTCTTT. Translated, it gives CASNSNTEAFF.

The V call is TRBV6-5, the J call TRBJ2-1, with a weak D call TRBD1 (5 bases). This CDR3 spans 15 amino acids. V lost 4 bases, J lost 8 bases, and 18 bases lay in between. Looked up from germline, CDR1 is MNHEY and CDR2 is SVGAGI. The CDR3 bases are TGTGCCAGCAGTTCCACTCTGCAGGGTACGGATGAGCAGTTCTTC. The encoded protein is CASSSTLQGTDEQFF.

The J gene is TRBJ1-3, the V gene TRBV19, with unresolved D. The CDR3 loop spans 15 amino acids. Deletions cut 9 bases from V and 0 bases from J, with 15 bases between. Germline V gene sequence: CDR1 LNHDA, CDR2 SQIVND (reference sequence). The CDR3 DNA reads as TGTGCCAGCATTGCCCAGGCAGCCTCTGGAAACACCATATATTTT. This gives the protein CASIAQAASGNTIYF.

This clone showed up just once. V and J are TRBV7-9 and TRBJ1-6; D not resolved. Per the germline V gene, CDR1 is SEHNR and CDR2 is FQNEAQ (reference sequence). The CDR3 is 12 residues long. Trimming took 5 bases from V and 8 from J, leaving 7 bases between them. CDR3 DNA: TGTGCCAGCAGCGCCGGGGATTCACCCCTCCACTTT. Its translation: CASSAGDSPLHF.

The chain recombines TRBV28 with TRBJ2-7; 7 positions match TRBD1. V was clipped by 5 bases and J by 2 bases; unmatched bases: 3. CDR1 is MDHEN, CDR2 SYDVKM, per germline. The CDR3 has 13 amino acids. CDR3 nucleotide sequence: TGTGCCAGCAGTGTAGACAGGGCCTACGAGCAGTACTTC. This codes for CASSVDRAYEQYF.

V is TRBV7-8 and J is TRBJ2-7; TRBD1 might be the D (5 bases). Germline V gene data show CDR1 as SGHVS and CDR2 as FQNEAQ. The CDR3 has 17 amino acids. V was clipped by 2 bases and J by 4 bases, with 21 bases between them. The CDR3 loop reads CASSLTLYRQKTYEQYF. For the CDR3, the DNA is TGTGCCAGCAGCTTAACCCTATACCGACAGAAGACGTACGAGCAGTACTTC.

The CDR3 nucleotides read TGTGCCAGCAGTGAATTACAAGCGGGGGGGTACAATGAGCAGTTCTTC. Translated, it gives CASSELQAGGYNEQFF. The chain couples TRBV25-1 to TRBJ2-1, with TRBD2 identical over 10 bases. The CDR3 is made up of 16 amino acids. V gave up 1 base and J gave up 4 bases; unmatched junction bases: 4. Germline assignment: CDR1 MGHDK and CDR2 SYGVNS.

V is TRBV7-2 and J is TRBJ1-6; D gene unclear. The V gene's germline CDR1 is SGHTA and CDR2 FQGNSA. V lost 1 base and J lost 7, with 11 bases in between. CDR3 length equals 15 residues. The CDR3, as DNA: TGTGCCAGCAGCTTAGACCACACGCAAAATTCACCCCTCCACTTT. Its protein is CASSLDHTQNSPLHF.

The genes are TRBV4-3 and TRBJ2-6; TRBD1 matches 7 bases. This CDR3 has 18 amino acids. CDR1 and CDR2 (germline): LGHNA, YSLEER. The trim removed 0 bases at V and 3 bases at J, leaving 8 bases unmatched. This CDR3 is CASSQEIQGPGGANVLTF. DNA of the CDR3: TGCGCCAGCAGCCAAGAAATACAGGGGCCGGGTGGGGCCAACGTCCTGACTTTC.

CDR3 nucleotide sequence: TGCGCCAGCCGGCGGGGACAGGACAATGAGCAGTTCTTC. Translation: CASRRGQDNEQFF. V gene TRBV5-1 combines with J gene TRBJ2-1, with TRBD1 matching over 8 bases. The CDR3 consists of 13 residues. J gave up 5 bases and V 7 bases, and 5 bases lay outside the gene matches. Per germline, CDR1 SGHRS and CDR2 YFSETQ.

The CDR3 reads CASSLGPGDGYEQYF. The CDR3, as DNA: TGTGCCAGCAGCTTGGGACCAGGGGACGGTTACGAGCAGTACTTC. V is TRBV5-6 and J is TRBJ2-7; D may be TRBD1 (6 bases). V was cut by 0 bases and J by 4 bases, with 14 bases left in between. CDR3 size: 15 residues. From germline, CDR1 is SGHDT and CDR2 YYEEEE.

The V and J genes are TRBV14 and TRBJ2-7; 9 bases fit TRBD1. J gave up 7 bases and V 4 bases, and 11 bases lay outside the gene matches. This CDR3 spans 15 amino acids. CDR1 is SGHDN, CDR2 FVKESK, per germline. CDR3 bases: TGTGCCAGCAGCCCGCCCGGGACAGGGAGAGGGGAGCAGTACTTC. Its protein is CASSPPGTGRGEQYF.

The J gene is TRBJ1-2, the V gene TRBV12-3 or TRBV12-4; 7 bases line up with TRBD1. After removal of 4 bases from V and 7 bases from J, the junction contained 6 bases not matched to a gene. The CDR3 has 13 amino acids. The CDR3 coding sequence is TGTGCCAGCAGTTCGGGACAGATGGGTGGCTACACCTTC. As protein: CASSSGQMGGYTF.

The CDR3 spells CASSQTGGRIEAFF. The CDR3 coding sequence is TGCGCCAGCAGCCAGACAGGGGGCAGGATTGAAGCTTTCTTT. The chain employs TRBV5-1 and TRBJ1-1; 10 bases align to TRBD1. Germline V gives CDR1 SGHRS, CDR2 YFSETQ. V was clipped by 4 bases and J by 7 bases; unmatched bases: 7. The CDR3 runs to 14 residues.

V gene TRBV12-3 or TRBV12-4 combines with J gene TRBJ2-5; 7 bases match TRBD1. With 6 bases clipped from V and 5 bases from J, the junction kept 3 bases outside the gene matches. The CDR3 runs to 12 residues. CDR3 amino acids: CASRAGGETQYF. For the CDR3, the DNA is TGTGCCAGCAGGGCAGGGGGTGAGACCCAGTACTTC.

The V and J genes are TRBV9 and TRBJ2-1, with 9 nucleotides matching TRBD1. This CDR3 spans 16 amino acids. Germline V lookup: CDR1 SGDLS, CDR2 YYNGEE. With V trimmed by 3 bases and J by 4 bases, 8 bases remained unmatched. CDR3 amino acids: CASSARTGAEYNEQFF. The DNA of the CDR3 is TGTGCCAGCAGCGCAAGGACAGGGGCCGAGTACAATGAGCAGTTCTTC.

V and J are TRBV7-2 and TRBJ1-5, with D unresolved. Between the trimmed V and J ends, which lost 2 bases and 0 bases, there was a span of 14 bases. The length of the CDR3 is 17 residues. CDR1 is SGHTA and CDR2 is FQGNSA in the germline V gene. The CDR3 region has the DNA TGTGCCAGCAGCTTAACGTTCGACATCATTAGCAATCAGCCCCAGCATTTT. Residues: CASSLTFDIISNQPQHF.